This T cell receptor beta chain was recorded in a study of shared clonotypes between healthy human individuals. Naivety among CD8 cells was defined by CD45RO negativity and positive CCR7 selection, thereby excluding terminally differentiated effector memory CD45RA+ cells. Using immunoSEQ multiplex PCR, the repertoire was profiled, and TCRdb retains in-frame clones only, with some absent. The sample has 800,000 to 950,000 clones; around 96% are singletons. The CDR3 contains 14 residues. V lost 1 base and J lost 7, with 10 bases in between. The V gene's germline CDR1 is SGHAT and CDR2 FQNNGV. The sequenced sample was naive CD8+ T cells sorted from blood. The V call is TRBV11-2, the J call TRBJ1-4, with D tentatively TRBD1 (6 bases). This receptor was taken from a young man in good health. This CDR3 is CASSLARGSEKLFF. The DNA for the CDR3 is TGTGCCAGCAGCTTAGCCAGGGGCAGTGAAAAACTGTTTTTT.